Each of the 9 T cell receptor beta chains below was sequenced from the same sample in a study of blood T cell repertoires in COVID-19. Sequencing was performed with immunoSEQ multiplex PCR; in TCRdb, only in-frame clones are kept and a portion is missing. Found here are 95,000 to 100,000 clones, 85% to 95% of them singletons; the top ten hold approximately 5.8%. Sequences were obtained from peripheral blood. The receptors derive from a man over 45 with active COVID-19.

This chain uses TRBV7-2 with TRBJ2-7, with a possible D match to TRBD2 (5 bases). The CDR3 spans 14 residues. The V and J ends lost 4 bases and 6 bases respectively, with 16 bases between them. Germline V gives CDR1 SGHTA, CDR2 FQGNSA. The CDR3 loop reads CASSYSENTAEQYF. CDR3 nucleotides: TGTGCCAGCAGCTATAGCGAAAACACTGCCGAGCAGTACTTC.

This chain joins TRBV11-2 and TRBJ2-7; 9 bases are shared with TRBD1. The CDR3 has 15 residues. Germline V CDR1 and CDR2: SGHAT, FQNNGV. V dropped 3 bases and J dropped 2; count of bases not matched to a gene: 5. The CDR3 DNA reads TGTGCCAGCAGCTTCCAGGGGACAGGGCCCTACGAGCAGTACTTC. Translated, it gives CASSFQGTGPYEQYF. The full variable domain, with the rest looked up from reference TRBV11-2 and TRBJ2-7, is EAGVAQSPRYKIIEKRQSVAFWCNPISGHATLYWYQQILGQGPKLLIQFQNNGVVDDSQLPKDRFSAERLKGVDSTLKIQPAKLEDSAVYLCASSFQGTGPYEQYFGPGTRLTVT.

The chain employs TRBV19 and TRBJ2-7, with D perhaps TRBD1 (6 bases). Germline values: CDR1 LNHDA, CDR2 SQIVND (reference sequence). The CDR3 sequence is 15 residues long. The V and J ends lost 4 bases and 3 bases respectively, with 16 bases between them. CDR3 loop: CASSRGLSLFYEQYF. In nucleotides, the CDR3 is TGTGCCAGTAGTAGGGGGCTTAGTCTATTCTACGAGCAGTACTTC.

The CDR3 here is CASSFAFPNPIYEQYF. Written as DNA, the CDR3 is TGTGCCAGCAGCTTCGCCTTCCCAAATCCTATATACGAGCAGTACTTC. The chain couples TRBV5-5 to TRBJ2-7; D unresolved. From germline, CDR1 is SGHKS and CDR2 YYEKEE (reference sequence). Between the trimmed V and J ends, which lost 2 bases and 4 bases, there was a span of 19 bases. This CDR3 has 16 amino acids.

This rearrangement joins TRBV27 to TRBJ2-1, with 12 bases matching TRBD2. V gave up 6 bases and J gave up 2 bases; unmatched junction bases: 5. The CDR3 is made up of 16 amino acids. Germline loops: CDR1 MNHEY, CDR2 SMNVEV (reference sequence). Here the CDR3 reads CASSRTSGTTYNEQFF. The CDR3 DNA sequence: TGTGCCAGCAGCCGGACTAGCGGGACTACCTACAATGAGCAGTTCTTC.

The rearrangement links TRBV6-6 to TRBJ1-1, with TRBD1 matching over 7 bases. The CDR3 has 15 residues. The V and J ends lost 0 bases and 0 bases, in that order; junction bases with no gene match: 1. Germline CDR1 MNHNY, CDR2 SVGAGI (reference sequence). CDR3 sequence (DNA): TGTGCCAGCAGTTACTCACAGGGGATGAACACTGAAGCTTTCTTT. Translating gives CASSYSQGMNTEAFF.

The rearrangement links TRBV5-1 to TRBJ2-1, with D possibly TRBD1 on 6 matching bases. Germline V lookup: CDR1 SGHRS, CDR2 YFSETQ. V shed 4 bases and J shed 1 base, with 12 bases lying between them. The CDR3 runs to 15 residues. The DNA for the CDR3 is TGCGCCAGCAGCATACAAGGGGGATCCTACAATGAGCAGTTCTTC. This sequence encodes CASSIQGGSYNEQFF.

This chain links TRBV4-1 with TRBJ1-4, with D possibly TRBD1 on 5 matching bases. From germline, CDR1 is MGHRA and CDR2 YSYEKL. V was trimmed by 0 bases and J by 7 bases, leaving 6 bases between them. The CDR3 sequence is 13 residues long. The CDR3 coding sequence is TGCGCCAGCAGCCAAGATAGGGGTGAAAAACTGTTTTTT. Amino acids: CASSQDRGEKLFF.

V and J are TRBV18 and TRBJ2-7, with 7 positions matching TRBD1. Germline loops: CDR1 KGHSH, CDR2 LQKENI. Trimming cost V 2 bases and J 3 bases; bases outside gene matches: 1. The CDR3 covers 13 residues. The CDR3 nucleotides are TGTGCCAGCTCACCAAGGGGGCTCTACGAGCAGTACTTC. It encodes CASSPRGLYEQYF.